A single sample is the source of the 22 T cell receptor beta chains below, sequenced in a study of blood T cell repertoires in COVID-19. Libraries were prepared by immunoSEQ multiplex PCR; TCRdb keeps only in-frame clonotypes and omits some of them. The sample lists about 74,000 clones, more than 70% occurring once. The material sequenced was peripheral blood. All receptors derive from a man aged 70-80 years with active or convalescent COVID-19.

This clone was seen a single time. The CDR3 DNA sequence: TGCGCCAGCAAAGGGACAGGGCACTACGAGCAGTACTTC. Translating it yields CASKGTGHYEQYF. The V call is TRBV5-1, the J call TRBJ2-7; 9 nucleotides agree with TRBD1. The CDR3 is 13 residues long. The junction had 4 bases not matched to a gene; V was cut back by 6 bases and J by 3 bases. Germline-derived CDR1 and CDR2 are SGHRS and YFSETQ. The variable domain in full, completed from reference TRBV5-1 and TRBJ2-7, reads KAGVTQTPRYLIKTRGQQVTLSCSPISGHRSVSWYQQTPGQGLQFLFEYFSETQRNKGNFPGRFSGRQFSNSRSEMNVSTLELGDSALYLCASKGTGHYEQYFGPGTRLTVT.

V and J are TRBV30 and TRBJ2-5; TRBD2 might be the D (6 bases). Germline V gene lookup returns CDR1 GTSNPN and CDR2 SVGIG (reference sequence). The CDR3 loop spans 13 amino acids. The V gene lost 3 bases and the J gene lost 5 bases, with 13 bases spanning the gap. CDR3 bases: TGTGCCTGGAGCATGGCGGGGTTCGAGACCCAGTACTTC. The encoded protein is CAWSMAGFETQYF.

The CDR3 is CASSPRDRLNTEAFF. The CDR3 bases are TGTGCCAGCAGCCCCCGGGACAGACTTAACACTGAAGCTTTCTTT. The chain is built from TRBV3-1 (or the pseudogene TRBV3-2) and TRBJ1-1; TRBD1 agrees at 7 bases. The length of the CDR3 is 15 residues. Per germline, CDR1 LGHDT and CDR2 YNNKEL (reference sequence). With V trimmed by 4 bases and J by 2 bases, 7 bases remained unmatched.

V is TRBV27 and J is TRBJ2-3; tentatively, D is TRBD2 (6 bases). CDR1 MNHEY and CDR2 SMNVEV come from the germline V gene (reference sequence). This CDR3 contains 13 residues. V lost 5 bases, J lost 3 bases, and 9 bases lay in between. CDR3 in amino acids: CASSPGTTDTQYF. The CDR3 DNA sequence: TGTGCCAGCAGTCCCGGGACTACAGATACGCAGTATTTT.

This clone appeared a few times. The rearrangement uses TRBV11-2 and TRBJ2-5; D is unresolved. Trimming removed 3 bases at V and 0 bases at J, with 5 bases between. Germline V gene sequence: CDR1 SGHAT, CDR2 FQNNGV. The CDR3 runs to 13 residues. The CDR3 sequence: CASSFQYQETQYF. The CDR3 DNA reads as TGTGCCAGCAGCTTTCAGTACCAAGAGACCCAGTACTTC.

This clone turned up a few times. CDR3 in amino acids: CSASDRTSGKRGGVEETQYF. The DNA for the CDR3 is TGCAGTGCTAGTGACCGGACTAGCGGAAAAAGGGGAGGAGTGGAAGAGACCCAGTACTTC. The V and J genes are TRBV20-1 and TRBJ2-5; 10 bases line up with TRBD2. The length of the CDR3 is 20 residues. J gave up 3 bases and V 3 bases, and 22 bases lay outside the gene matches. The germline CDR1 and CDR2 sequences are DFQATT and SNEGSKA (reference sequence).

This chain joins TRBV18 and TRBJ2-7; 13 nucleotides align to TRBD2. This CDR3 is 16 amino acids long. V shed 3 bases and J 4 bases; nucleotides not matched to a gene: 6. Germline CDR1 and CDR2: KGHSH and LQKENI. CDR3 residues: CASSPPGLAGAYEQYF. As DNA, the CDR3 is TGTGCCAGCTCACCCCCCGGACTAGCGGGAGCTTACGAGCAGTACTTC.

The chain couples TRBV12-3 or TRBV12-4 to TRBJ1-2; D uncertain. Deletions cut 3 bases from V and 8 bases from J, with 13 bases between. This CDR3 contains 13 residues. DNA for the CDR3: TGTGCCAGCAGTTTGGGCTCCCCGGGGGGCTACACCTTC. Translation gives CASSLGSPGGYTF.

The chain recombines TRBV6-5 with TRBJ2-1; D remains ambiguous. This CDR3 is built from 12 residues. V lost 6 bases and J lost 5, with 8 bases in between. Germline CDR1 MNHEY, CDR2 SVGAGI. The DNA for the CDR3 is TGTGCCAGCAGAGAGAATCACAATGAGCAGTTCTTC. This translates into CASRENHNEQFF.

The V gene is TRBV11-2, the J gene TRBJ1-3, with a tentative D call TRBD1 (6 bases). V dropped 5 bases and J dropped 0 bases, with 11 bases sitting between them. The germline V gene encodes CDR1 SGHAT and CDR2 FQNNGV. The CDR3 totals 15 residues. The CDR3 sequence is CASSPGASSGNTIYF. CDR3 DNA: TGTGCCAGCAGCCCAGGGGCCAGCTCTGGAAACACCATATATTTT.

The chain links TRBV7-2 to TRBJ2-5, with 11 bases fitting TRBD2. Germline V gives CDR1 SGHTA, CDR2 FQGNSA. The CDR3 is 17 residues long. With V trimmed by 2 bases and J by 2 bases, 7 bases remained unmatched. CDR3 DNA sequence: TGTGCCAGCAGCTTACCTCATAGCGGGAGGGCTCAAGAGACCCAGTACTTC. Translation: CASSLPHSGRAQETQYF.

This clone was found once. The chain employs TRBV5-4 and TRBJ1-2; TRBD1 aligns across 8 bases. Losses at the gene ends were 1 base for V and 7 bases for J; bases not matched to a gene: 9. This CDR3 is built from 15 residues. Germline CDR1 reads SGHNT; CDR2 reads YYREEE (reference sequence). CDR3 residues: CASSLPFGQGIGYTF. CDR3 bases: TGTGCCAGCAGCTTGCCCTTCGGACAGGGAATTGGCTACACCTTC.

The rearrangement joins TRBV15 to TRBJ2-1; TRBD2 agrees at 7 bases. J lost 9 bases, V lost 5 bases, and 7 bases had no gene match. Germline CDR1 is LNHNV and CDR2 is YYDKDF (reference sequence). The CDR3 runs to 13 residues. The CDR3 nucleotides are TGTGCCACCAGCCGTGGGGGGGACGCTGAGCAGTTCTTC. This gives the protein CATSRGGDAEQFF.

This clone was seen only once. The CDR3 reads CASSPRDNVAKNIQYF. The CDR3 nucleotides are TGCGCCAGCAGCCCCCGGGACAACGTAGCCAAAAACATTCAGTACTTC. This chain joins TRBV5-1 and TRBJ2-4, with a weak D call TRBD1 (6 bases). CDR3 length equals 16 residues. Germline V lookup: CDR1 SGHRS, CDR2 YFSETQ. The V end lost 4 bases, the J end lost 0 bases, and 14 bases lay between the germline ends.

This chain links TRBV9 with TRBJ2-1, with TRBD2 identical over 15 bases. Germline CDR1 and CDR2: SGDLS and YYNGEE. Unmatched junction bases numbered 5, after V lost 2 bases and J lost 8 bases. There are 16 residues in the CDR3. CDR3 DNA sequence: TGTGCCAGCAGCGTGGGACTAGCGGGAGGTAAAGATGAGCAGTTCTTC. Translation gives CASSVGLAGGKDEQFF. The whole variable domain, filled in from reference TRBV9 and TRBJ2-1, reads DSGVTQTPKHLITATGQRVTLRCSPRSGDLSVYWYQQSLDQGLQFLIQYYNGEERAKGNILERFSAQQFPDLHSELNLSSLELGDSALYFCASSVGLAGGKDEQFFGPGTRLTVL.

This clone appeared a few times. This chain joins TRBV28 and TRBJ2-5; 7 bases fit TRBD1. The CDR3 runs 14 residues. The germline V gene has CDR1 MDHEN and CDR2 SYDVKM. V shed 5 bases, J shed 5 bases, and the junction held 8 bases outside the gene matches. The CDR3 DNA reads TGTGCCAGCAGTACGACCAGGGGGTGGGAGACCCAGTACTTC. Protein sequence: CASSTTRGWETQYF.

The V call is TRBV24-1, the J call TRBJ2-1; 12 bases map to TRBD2. CDR1 is KGHDR and CDR2 is SFDVKD in the germline V gene. Trimming cost V 5 bases and J 0 bases; bases outside gene matches: 7. The CDR3 length is 18 residues. CDR3 loop: CATSGTSGDPDSYNEQFF. CDR3 coding DNA: TGTGCCACCAGTGGGACTAGCGGGGACCCTGACTCCTACAATGAGCAGTTCTTC.

The chain has TRBV28 and TRBJ1-5, with D maybe TRBD1 (6 bases). The CDR3 consists of 14 residues. With 6 bases removed from V and 2 bases from J, the gap between germline ends came to 11 bases. Germline assignment: CDR1 MDHEN and CDR2 SYDVKM. DNA of the CDR3: TGTGCCAGCAGCCTCGGGACACGCAATCAGCCCCAGCATTTT. Translation: CASSLGTRNQPQHF.

V is TRBV5-4 and J is TRBJ2-5, with TRBD1 identical over 7 bases. The CDR3 length is 15 residues. Germline loops: CDR1 SGHNT, CDR2 YYREEE (reference sequence). Germline trimming cut 4 bases from V and 0 bases from J; bases unmatched to any gene: 6. The CDR3 bases are TGTGCCAGCAGCCTGACAGGGAAGTACCAAGAGACCCAGTACTTC. This sequence encodes CASSLTGKYQETQYF.

This sequence joins TRBV20-1 and TRBJ2-3; tentatively, D is TRBD2 (6 bases). CDR1 is DFQATT and CDR2 is SNEGSKA in the germline V gene (reference sequence). The CDR3 has 13 residues. Trimming removed 3 bases from V and 3 bases from J, with 10 bases in between. The CDR3 loop reads CSASREATDTQYF. CDR3 nucleotides: TGCAGTGCTAGTAGGGAGGCTACAGATACGCAGTATTTT.

The chain carries TRBV5-1 and TRBJ2-1, with 8 bases aligning to TRBD2. This CDR3 has 15 residues. Germline lookup yields CDR1 SGHRS and CDR2 YFSETQ. V shed 0 bases and J 10 bases; nucleotides not matched to a gene: 9. Here the CDR3 reads CASSLGSGSTLEQFF. The CDR3 coding sequence is TGCGCCAGCAGCTTGGGAAGCGGGAGCACCTTGGAGCAGTTCTTC. The full variable domain, with the rest looked up from reference TRBV5-1 and TRBJ2-1, is KAGVTQTPRYLIKTRGQQVTLSCSPISGHRSVSWYQQTPGQGLQFLFEYFSETQRNKGNFPGRFSGRQFSNSRSEMNVSTLELGDSALYLCASSLGSGSTLEQFFGPGTRLTVL.

The chain joins TRBV5-1 to TRBJ2-5; 9 bases agree with TRBD2. V shed 1 base and J 5 bases; nucleotides not matched to a gene: 6. This CDR3 is built from 15 residues. CDR1 is SGHRS, CDR2 YFSETQ, per germline. CDR3 DNA sequence: TGCGCCAGCAGCTTGACTAGCGGGTTAGGTGAGACCCAGTACTTC. It encodes CASSLTSGLGETQYF.